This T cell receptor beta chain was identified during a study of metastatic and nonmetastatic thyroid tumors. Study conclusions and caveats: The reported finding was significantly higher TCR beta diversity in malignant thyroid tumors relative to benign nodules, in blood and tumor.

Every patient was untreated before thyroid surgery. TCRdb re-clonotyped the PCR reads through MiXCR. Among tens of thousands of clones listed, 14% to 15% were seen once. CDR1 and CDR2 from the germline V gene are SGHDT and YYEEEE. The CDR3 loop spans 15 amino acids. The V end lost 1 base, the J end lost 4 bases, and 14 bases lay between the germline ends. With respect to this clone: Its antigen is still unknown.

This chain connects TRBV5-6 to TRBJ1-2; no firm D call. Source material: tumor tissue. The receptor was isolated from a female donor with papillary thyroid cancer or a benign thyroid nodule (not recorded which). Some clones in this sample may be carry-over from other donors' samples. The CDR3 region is CASSLYRGGGYGYTF. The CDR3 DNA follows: TGTGCCAGCAGCTTGTATCGGGGAGGCGGCTATGGCTACACCTTC.